This T cell receptor beta chain was captured by sequencing in a study of shared clonotypes between healthy human individuals (dated by TCRdb to the early 2020s). Study-wide context: The cohort comprised a couple of women and three men aged 18 to 49 years. For each donor, three plates each were used for CD4 naive and CD4 memory, two plates were used for CD8 naive, and one plate was used for CD8 memory. Blood TCR repertoires of roughly five healthy adults were deeply sequenced to estimate repertoire size and the extent of clonotype sharing between individuals. To increase sequencing depth and limit assay-specific biases, TCR repertoire library preparation and sequencing were carried out by different laboratories using diverse techniques. Leukapheresis yielded between about 0.94 and 8.9 billion PBMCs per donor.

Using the deep immunoSEQ assay, TCR CDR3 regions were amplified from genomic DNA by multiplex PCR. Genomic DNA extracted from each cell subset was distributed evenly over all wells of several immunoSEQ 96-well plates, and each plate served as one replicate. For sorted subsets, each replicate PCR was loaded with roughly 0.2 ug genomic DNA, equivalent to about 33,000 T cell genomes. The purified libraries were quantified using a Qubit 3.0 fluorometer, sized with a Bioanalyzer 2100, and then quantified again using the KAPA Library Quantification kit. Every immunoSEQ 96-well plate was sequenced on a separate single-read 150-cycle Illumina NextSeq 550 flow cell. In the source study's methods: Because the immunoSEQ output held only junctional sequences and lacked quality scores, the filtering could not match the filtering applied to full-length reads. Sequences were annotated with PyIR, a Python wrapper for IgBLAST v1.9, using IMGT germline references to assign V/J genes and CDR3. Reads with weak V/J assignments (E-value above 1e-6), missing CDR3, stop codons, out-of-frame junctions, or ambiguous translated residues were removed. V3J clonotypes were defined as sequences sharing the same inferred V gene, J gene, and CDR3 amino acid sequence. Percentage overlap between repertoires was computed as shared unique clonotypes divided by the size of the smaller repertoire. Richness of each repertoire was evaluated using RTK rarefaction, the Chao1 estimator, and Recon v2.1 estimates of unobserved clonotypes. OLGA was used to compute generation probabilities for all TCRbeta clonotypes that the gDNA method yielded from several donors. TCRdb obtained this table from immuneACCESS and retained in-frame rearrangements with V and J assigned. These tables miss some clones; where compared with another copy, unresolved V genes account for less than half of the shortfall, and the remainder is unexplained. Clone size and the V and J calls come from that table; the DNA yielded D and trimming. A total of 1,500,000 or so clones appear in this sample, roughly 96% of them only once. The ten largest clonotypes hold 1.2% of the sample.

With regard to this clone: Its target antigen remains unknown. The record has no base qualities; no much larger clone is one base away.

The study at large found these results: Even with the large sequencing depth, rarefaction of the sorted-subset datasets indicated that sequencing was incomplete. Sharing across several donors was observed for about 5% of naive CD4, 3.5% of naive CD8, roughly 2.3% of memory CD4, and around 0.4% of memory CD8 clonotypes. Compared with non-shared clonotypes, the clonotypes found in all four sorted-subset donors had higher generation probabilities. Naive subsets generally had larger estimated clonotype richness than memory subsets did. Sampling was limited to blood, and TCR repertoires in tissue likely differ from TCR repertoires in blood. The small number of donors limited the genetic and exposure-history diversity represented. Pairwise subsampling led to the expectation that sequencing depth would affect the degree of clonotype sharing among donors.

The CDR3 numbers 12 residues from cysteine through phenylalanine. Just the 36-base CDR3 DNA is kept, in frame starting at base 1. Trimming removed 0 bases from V and 7 bases from J, leaving 5 bases between the germline ends. Via the germline V gene, CDR1 is ENHRY and CDR2 SYGVKD. The donors were healthy, HIV-negative adults who had no recently reported acute infections or vaccinations. Only Caucasian adults living in Nashville, Tennessee, USA were represented among the donors. CD4+ T cells were enriched by magnetic negative selection; naive cells were then positively selected on CD45RA, and the negative fraction formed the memory subset. Blood was collected by leukapheresis, and PBMCs were isolated by Ficoll-Histopaque density gradient centrifugation and then cryopreserved in liquid nitrogen vapor phase. Analytical flow cytometry was used to check the purity and quantity of each magnetically sorted T cell population. From each sorted fraction, genomic DNA was isolated and quantified by UV absorbance on a Nanodrop 2000c.

Sequenced input: naive CD4+ T cells sorted from blood. The sample's cell subset or site label is to be understood as: CD45RA+ positively selected. This receptor chain uses TRBV10-3 and TRBJ2-3; the D gene identity is not certain. The clonotype originates from a man between 25 and 39 years old in good health. The CDR3 is CAISESVNTQYF. The base sequence is TGTGCCATCAGTGAGTCAGTCAATACGCAGTATTTT.